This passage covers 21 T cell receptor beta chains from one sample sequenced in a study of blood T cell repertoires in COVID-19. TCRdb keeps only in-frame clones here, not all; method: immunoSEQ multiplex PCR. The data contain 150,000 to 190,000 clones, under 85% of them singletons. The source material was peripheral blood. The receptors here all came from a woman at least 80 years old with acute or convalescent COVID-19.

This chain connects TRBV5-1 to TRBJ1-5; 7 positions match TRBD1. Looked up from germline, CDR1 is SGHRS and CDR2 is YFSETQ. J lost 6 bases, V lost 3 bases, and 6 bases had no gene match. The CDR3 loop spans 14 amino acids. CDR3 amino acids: CASSSGTAGQPQHF. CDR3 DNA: TGCGCCAGCAGCTCCGGGACAGCGGGTCAGCCCCAGCATTTT. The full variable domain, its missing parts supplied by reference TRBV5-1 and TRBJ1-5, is KAGVTQTPRYLIKTRGQQVTLSCSPISGHRSVSWYQQTPGQGLQFLFEYFSETQRNKGNFPGRFSGRQFSNSRSEMNVSTLELGDSALYLCASSSGTAGQPQHFGDGTRLSIL.

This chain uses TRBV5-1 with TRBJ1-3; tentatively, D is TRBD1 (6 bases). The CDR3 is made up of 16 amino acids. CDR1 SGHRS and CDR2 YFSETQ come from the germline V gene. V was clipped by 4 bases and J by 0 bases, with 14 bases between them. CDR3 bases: TGCGCCAGCAGCGCTACAGGGATGAACTCTGGAAACACCATATATTTT. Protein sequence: CASSATGMNSGNTIYF.

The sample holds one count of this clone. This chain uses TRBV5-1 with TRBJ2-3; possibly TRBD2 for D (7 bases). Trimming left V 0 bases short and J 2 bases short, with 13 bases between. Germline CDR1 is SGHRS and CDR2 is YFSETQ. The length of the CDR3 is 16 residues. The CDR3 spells CASSLGAGAITDTQYF. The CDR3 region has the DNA TGCGCCAGCAGCTTGGGTGCGGGGGCCATCACAGATACGCAGTATTTT.

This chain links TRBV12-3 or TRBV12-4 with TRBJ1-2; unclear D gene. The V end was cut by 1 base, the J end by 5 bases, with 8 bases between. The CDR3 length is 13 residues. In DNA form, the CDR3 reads TGTGCCAGCAGTTTAGATACGGGATATGGCTACACCTTC. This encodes CASSLDTGYGYTF.

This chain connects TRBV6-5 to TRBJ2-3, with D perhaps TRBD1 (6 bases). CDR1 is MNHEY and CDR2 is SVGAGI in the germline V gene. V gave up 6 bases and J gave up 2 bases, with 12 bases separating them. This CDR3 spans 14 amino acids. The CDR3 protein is CASRSDSSTDTQYF. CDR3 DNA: TGTGCCAGCAGATCGGACAGTTCCACAGATACGCAGTATTTT.

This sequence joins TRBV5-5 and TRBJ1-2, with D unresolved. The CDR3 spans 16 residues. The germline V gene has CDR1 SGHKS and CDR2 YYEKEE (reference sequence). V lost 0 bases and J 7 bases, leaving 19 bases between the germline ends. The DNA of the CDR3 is TGTGCCAGCAGCTTGGTTGAGCCGACCCCAACTAGTGGCTACACCTTC. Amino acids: CASSLVEPTPTSGYTF.

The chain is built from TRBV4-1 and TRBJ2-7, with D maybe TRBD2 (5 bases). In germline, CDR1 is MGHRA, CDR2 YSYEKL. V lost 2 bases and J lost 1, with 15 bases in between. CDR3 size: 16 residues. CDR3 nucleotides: TGCGCCAGCAGCCAACTTGATTTACTAGTATCCTACGAGCAGTACTTC. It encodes CASSQLDLLVSYEQYF.

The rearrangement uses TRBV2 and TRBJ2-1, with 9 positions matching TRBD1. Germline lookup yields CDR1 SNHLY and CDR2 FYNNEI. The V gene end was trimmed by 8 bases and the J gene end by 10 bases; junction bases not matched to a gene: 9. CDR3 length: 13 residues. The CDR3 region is CASAGTGPIEQFF. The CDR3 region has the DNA TGTGCCAGCGCCGGGACAGGGCCTATAGAGCAGTTCTTC.

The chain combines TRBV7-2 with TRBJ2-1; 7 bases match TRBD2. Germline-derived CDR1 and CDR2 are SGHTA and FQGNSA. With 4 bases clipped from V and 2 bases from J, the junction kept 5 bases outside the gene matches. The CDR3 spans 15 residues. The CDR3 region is CASSSGGGPYNEQFF. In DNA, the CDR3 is TGTGCCAGCAGCTCGGGCGGGGGACCCTACAATGAGCAGTTCTTC.

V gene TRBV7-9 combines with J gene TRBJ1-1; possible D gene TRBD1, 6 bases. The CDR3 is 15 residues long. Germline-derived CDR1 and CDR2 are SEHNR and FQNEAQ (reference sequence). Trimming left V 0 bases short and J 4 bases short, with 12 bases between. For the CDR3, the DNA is TGTGCCAGCAGCTTAGCCTCTCCCAGGGGCACTGAAGCTTTCTTT. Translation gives CASSLASPRGTEAFF.

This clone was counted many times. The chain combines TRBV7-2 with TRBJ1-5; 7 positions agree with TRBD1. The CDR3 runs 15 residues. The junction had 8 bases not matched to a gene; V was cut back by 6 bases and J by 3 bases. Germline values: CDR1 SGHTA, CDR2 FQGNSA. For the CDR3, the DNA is TGTGCCAGCAGTTTTACCGGGACAGTCAATCAGCCCCAGCATTTT. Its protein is CASSFTGTVNQPQHF.

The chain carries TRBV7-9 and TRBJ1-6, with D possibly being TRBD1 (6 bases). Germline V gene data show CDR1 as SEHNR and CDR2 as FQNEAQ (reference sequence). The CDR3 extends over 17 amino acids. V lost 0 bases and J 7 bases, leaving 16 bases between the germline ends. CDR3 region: CASSLAVDSTSNSPLHF. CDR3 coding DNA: TGTGCCAGCAGCTTAGCAGTGGACAGTACCTCCAATTCACCCCTCCACTTT. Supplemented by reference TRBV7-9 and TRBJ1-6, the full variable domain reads DTGVSQNPRHKITKRGQNVTFRCDPISEHNRLYWYRQTLGQGPEFLTYFQNEAQLEKSRLLSDRFSAERPKGSFSTLEIQRTEQGDSAMYLCASSLAVDSTSNSPLHFGNGTRLTVT.

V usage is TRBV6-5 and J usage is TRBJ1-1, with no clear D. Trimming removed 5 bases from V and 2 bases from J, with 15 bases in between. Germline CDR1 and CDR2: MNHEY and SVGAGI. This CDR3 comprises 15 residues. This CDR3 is CASSSYRTGNTEAFF. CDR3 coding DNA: TGTGCCAGCAGTAGTTACCGGACGGGAAACACTGAAGCTTTCTTT.

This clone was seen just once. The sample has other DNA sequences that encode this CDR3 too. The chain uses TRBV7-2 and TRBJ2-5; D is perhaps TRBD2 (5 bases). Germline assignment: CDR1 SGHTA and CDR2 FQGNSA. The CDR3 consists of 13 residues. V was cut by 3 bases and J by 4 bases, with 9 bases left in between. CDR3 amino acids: CASSFGGGETQYF. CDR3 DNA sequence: TGTGCCAGCAGCTTTGGTGGAGGAGAGACCCAGTACTTC.

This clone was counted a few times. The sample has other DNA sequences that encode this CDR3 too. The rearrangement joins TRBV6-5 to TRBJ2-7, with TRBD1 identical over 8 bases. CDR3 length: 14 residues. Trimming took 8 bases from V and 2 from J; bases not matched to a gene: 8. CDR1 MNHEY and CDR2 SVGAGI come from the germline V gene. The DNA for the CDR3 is TGTGCCAGCCGAGGACAGGGAGGCCCCTACGAGCAGTACTTC. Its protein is CASRGQGGPYEQYF.

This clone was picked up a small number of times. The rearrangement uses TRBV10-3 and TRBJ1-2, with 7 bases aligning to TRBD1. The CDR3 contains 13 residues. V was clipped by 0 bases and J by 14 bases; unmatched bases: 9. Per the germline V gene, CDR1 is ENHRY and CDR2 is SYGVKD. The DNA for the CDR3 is TGTGCCATCAGTGAGTCCGAGGGGGCCTCGAGGACCTTC. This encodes CAISESEGASRTF.

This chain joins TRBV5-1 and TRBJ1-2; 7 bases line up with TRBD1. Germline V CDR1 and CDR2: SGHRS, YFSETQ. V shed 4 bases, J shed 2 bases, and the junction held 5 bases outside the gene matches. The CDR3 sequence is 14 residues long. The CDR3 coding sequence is TGCGCCAGCAGCGGTCGGGACAGCAACTATGGCTACACCTTC. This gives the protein CASSGRDSNYGYTF.

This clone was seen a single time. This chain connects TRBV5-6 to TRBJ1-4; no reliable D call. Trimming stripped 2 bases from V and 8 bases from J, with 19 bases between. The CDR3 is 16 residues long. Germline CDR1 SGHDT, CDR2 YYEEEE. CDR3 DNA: TGTGCCAGCAGCTTATTTGTGACGAACCTAGGAGAAAAACTGTTTTTT. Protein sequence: CASSLFVTNLGEKLFF. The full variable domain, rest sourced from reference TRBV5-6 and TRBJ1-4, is DAGVTQSPTHLIKTRGQQVTLRCSPKSGHDTVSWYQQALGQGPQFIFQYYEEEERQRGNFPDRFSGHQFPNYSSELNVNALLLGDSALYLCASSLFVTNLGEKLFFGSGTQLSVL.

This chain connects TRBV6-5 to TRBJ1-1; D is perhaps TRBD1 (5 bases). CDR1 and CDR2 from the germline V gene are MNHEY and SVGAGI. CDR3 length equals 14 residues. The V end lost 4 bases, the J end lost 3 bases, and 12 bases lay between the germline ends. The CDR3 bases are TGTGCCAGCAGTTGGGAGGGGCGAGACACTGAAGCTTTCTTT. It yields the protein CASSWEGRDTEAFF.

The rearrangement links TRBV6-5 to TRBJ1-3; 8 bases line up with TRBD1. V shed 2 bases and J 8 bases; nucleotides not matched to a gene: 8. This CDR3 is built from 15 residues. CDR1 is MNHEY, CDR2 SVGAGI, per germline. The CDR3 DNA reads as TGTGCCAGCAGTTACCGCGAGACAGGGGAATACACCATATATTTT. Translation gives CASSYRETGEYTIYF.

The chain's CDR3 is CASTTFAGSTDTQYF. DNA of the CDR3: TGTGCCAGCACCACCTTTGCGGGGTCGACAGATACGCAGTATTTT. The chain links TRBV3-1 (or the pseudogene TRBV3-2) to TRBJ2-3; a weak D match, TRBD2 (6 bases). V lost 7 bases, J lost 3 bases, and 17 bases lay in between. The CDR3 consists of 15 residues. Germline CDR1 LGHDT, CDR2 YNNKEL (reference sequence).